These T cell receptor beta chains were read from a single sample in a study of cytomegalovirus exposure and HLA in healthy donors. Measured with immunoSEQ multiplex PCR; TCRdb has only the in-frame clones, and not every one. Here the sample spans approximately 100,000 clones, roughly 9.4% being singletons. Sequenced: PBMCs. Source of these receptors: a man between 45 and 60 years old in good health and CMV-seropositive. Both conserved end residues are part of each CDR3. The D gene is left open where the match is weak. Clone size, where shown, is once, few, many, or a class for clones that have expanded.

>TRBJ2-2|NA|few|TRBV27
CASSSARQTNTGELFF
TGTGCCAGCAGTTCTGCCCGACAGACGAACACCGGGGAGCTGTTTTTT
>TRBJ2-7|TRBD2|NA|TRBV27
CASSLRGSFFNEQYF
TGTGCCAGCAGTTTACGCGGGAGCTTCTTTAACGAGCAGTACTTC
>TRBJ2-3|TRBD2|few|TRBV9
CASSVGLAGADTQYF
TGTGCCAGCAGCGTAGGGCTAGCGGGAGCAGATACGCAGTATTTT
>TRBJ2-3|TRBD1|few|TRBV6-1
CASSATGTGKYF
TGTGCCAGCAGTGCCACCGGGACAGGAAAGTATTTT
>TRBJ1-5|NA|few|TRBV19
CASRILAGGNQPQHF
TGTGCCAGCCGGATTCTTGCGGGAGGCAATCAGCCCCAGCATTTT
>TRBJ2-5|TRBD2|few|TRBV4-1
CASSQSRGVWETQYF
TGCGCCAGCAGCCAAAGCCGGGGGGTGTGGGAGACCCAGTACTTC
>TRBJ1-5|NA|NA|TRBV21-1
CASSKASAGNQPQHF
TGTGCCAGCAGCAAAGCGTCGGCAGGGAATCAGCCCCAGCATTTT
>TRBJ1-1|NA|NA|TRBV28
CASRPGQNTEAFF
TGTGCCAGCAGACCTGGACAGAACACTGAAGCTTTCTTT
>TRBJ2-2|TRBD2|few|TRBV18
CASSSGLAGIGELFF
TGTGCCAGCTCATCGGGACTAGCGGGGATCGGGGAGCTGTTTTTT
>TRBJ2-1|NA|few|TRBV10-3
CAISEDIYNEQFF
TGTGCCATCAGTGAGGACATTTACAATGAGCAGTTCTTC
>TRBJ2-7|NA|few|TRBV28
CASSSPQAVLSSYEQYF
TGTGCCAGCAGTTCTCCTCAAGCGGTCCTTAGCTCCTACGAGCAGTACTTC
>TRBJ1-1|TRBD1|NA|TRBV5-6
CASSLPRQGGAAFF
TGTGCCAGCAGCTTGCCCCGACAGGGTGGAGCAGCTTTCTTT
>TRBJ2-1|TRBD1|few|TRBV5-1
CASVLTGGSYNEQFF
TGCGCCAGCGTATTGACAGGGGGCTCCTACAATGAGCAGTTCTTC
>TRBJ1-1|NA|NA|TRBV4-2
CASSQDGADTEAFF
TGTGCCAGCAGCCAAGATGGAGCGGACACTGAAGCTTTCTTT
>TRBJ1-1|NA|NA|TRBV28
CASSLGDTRSNTEAFF
TGTGCCAGCAGTTTAGGGGACACCCGATCTAACACTGAAGCTTTCTTT
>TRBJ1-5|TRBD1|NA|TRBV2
CASRGQGSNQPQHF
TGTGCCAGCAGGGGACAGGGTAGCAATCAGCCCCAGCATTTT
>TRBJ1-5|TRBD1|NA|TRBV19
CASSIVGTEDQPQHF
TGTGCCAGTAGTATAGTGGGGACAGAAGATCAGCCCCAGCATTTT
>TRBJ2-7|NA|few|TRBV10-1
CASSDGSSYEQYF
TGCGCCAGCAGTGACGGTAGCTCCTACGAGCAGTACTTC
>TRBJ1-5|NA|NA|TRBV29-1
CSVELGAQGQPQHF
TGCAGCGTTGAATTGGGGGCGCAGGGTCAGCCCCAGCATTTT
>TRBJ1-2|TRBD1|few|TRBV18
CASSPDRVNYGYTF
TGTGCCAGCTCACCAGACAGGGTCAACTATGGCTACACCTTC
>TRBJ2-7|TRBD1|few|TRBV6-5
CASRPGTGGSYEQYF
TGTGCCAGCAGACCTGGGACAGGGGGATCCTACGAGCAGTACTTC
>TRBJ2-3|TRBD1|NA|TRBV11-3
CASSLEGTGNTDTQYF
TGTGCCAGCAGCTTAGAGGGGACAGGTAACACAGATACGCAGTATTTT
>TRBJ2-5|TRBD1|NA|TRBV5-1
CASSLGTGTAETQYF
TGCGCCAGCAGCTTAGGGACAGGGACAGCAGAGACCCAGTACTTC
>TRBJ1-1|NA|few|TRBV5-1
CASSLPGAYTEAFF
TGCGCCAGCAGCTTGCCCGGAGCCTACACTGAAGCTTTCTTT
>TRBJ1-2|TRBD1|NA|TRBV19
CASSLRTGPIGLYGYTF
TGTGCCAGTAGTCTTCGGACAGGGCCGATTGGCCTCTATGGCTACACCTTC
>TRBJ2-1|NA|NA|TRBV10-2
CASSEWDTSYNEQFF
TGCGCCAGCAGTGAGTGGGACACCAGTTACAATGAGCAGTTCTTC
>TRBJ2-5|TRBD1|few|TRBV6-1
CASNNRGAGTQYF
TGTGCCAGCAATAACAGGGGGGCGGGGACCCAGTACTTC
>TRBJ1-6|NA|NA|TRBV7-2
CASSLAGGGYSPLHF
TGTGCCAGCAGCTTAGCAGGCGGCGGGTATTCACCCCTCCACTTT
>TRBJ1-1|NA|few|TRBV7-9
CASSLWRGGTMNTEAFF
TGTGCCAGCAGCTTATGGCGAGGGGGAACCATGAACACTGAAGCTTTCTTT
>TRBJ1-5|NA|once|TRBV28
CASSLPPGLGTDQPQHF
TGTGCCAGCAGTTTACCCCCGGGACTGGGAACCGATCAGCCCCAGCATTTT
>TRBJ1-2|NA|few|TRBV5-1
CASSLAGQGYTF
TGCGCCAGCAGCTTGGCCGGACAAGGCTACACCTTC
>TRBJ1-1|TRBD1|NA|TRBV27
CASSLSTGRTEAFF
TGTGCCAGCAGTTTATCGACAGGGCGGACTGAAGCTTTCTTT
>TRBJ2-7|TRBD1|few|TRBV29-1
CSVRTGGSEQYF
TGCAGCGTCCGGACAGGGGGCTCCGAGCAGTACTTC
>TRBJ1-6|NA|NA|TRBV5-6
CASSRQRWNSPLHF
TGTGCCAGCAGTAGACAGCGCTGGAATTCACCCCTCCACTTT